This is a list of T cell receptor beta chains from one sample in a study of cytomegalovirus exposure and HLA in healthy donors. Assay used: immunoSEQ multiplex PCR; TCRdb lists only in-frame clones, some missing. The sample holds 190,000 or so clones, approximately 83% seen once. The sequencing sample was made of PBMCs. These receptors all come from a woman aged 18-29 years in good health and CMV-seropositive. Both conserved end residues are part of each CDR3. A D gene is named only where the DNA matches it firmly. Only part of the rows carry a size: once, few, many, or a class if the clone is expanded.

v_gene	j_gene	d_gene	abundance	CDR3aa	CDR3nt
TRBV19	TRBJ1-4	-	-	CASSLGGRKEKLFF	TGTGCCAGTAGTCTGGGGGGGCGGAAGGAAAAACTGTTTTTT
TRBV5-1	TRBJ2-1	TRBD1	-	CASRLEGQAYNEQFF	TGCGCCAGCAGACTGGAGGGACAGGCCTACAATGAGCAGTTCTTC
TRBV7-2	TRBJ1-1	-	-	CASSSAGVRTEAFF	TGTGCCAGCAGCTCTGCAGGGGTTCGGACTGAAGCTTTCTTT
TRBV27	TRBJ1-1	-	-	CASSLTGFNTEAFF	TGTGCCAGCAGTTTAACAGGATTTAACACTGAAGCTTTCTTT
TRBV5-1	TRBJ1-2	-	-	CASERGRRGYTF	TGCGCCAGCGAGAGAGGGCGTCGGGGCTACACCTTC
TRBV19	TRBJ1-2	-	-	CASSIDEGRCVGYTF	TGTGCCAGTAGTATAGATGAAGGGAGATGTGTTGGCTACACCTTC
TRBV7-2	TRBJ2-7	TRBD1	-	CASSRGQPYYEQYF	TGTGCCAGCAGCCGGGGACAGCCGTACTACGAGCAGTACTTC
TRBV2	TRBJ2-7	-	-	CASSRDKAYEQYF	TGTGCCAGCAGCCGGGACAAAGCCTACGAGCAGTACTTC
TRBV7-7	TRBJ2-5	-	once	CASSLAHGDQETQYF	TGTGCCAGCAGCTTAGCGCACGGGGACCAAGAGACCCAGTACTTC
TRBV27	TRBJ2-7	TRBD2	-	CASSRSGTFKNEQYF	TGTGCCAGCAGCCGGAGCGGGACTTTTAAGAACGAGCAGTACTTC
TRBV4-2	TRBJ2-5	TRBD2	-	CASSQDRLAGGPLETQYF	TGTGCCAGCAGCCAAGATCGGCTAGCGGGGGGCCCCTTAGAGACCCAGTACTTC
TRBV6-1	TRBJ2-7	TRBD1	-	CASSEYTGGSYEQYF	TGTGCCAGCAGTGAATACACAGGGGGTTCGTACGAGCAGTACTTC